The present entry profiles one TCR beta chain with its context. The antigen is unknown. This entry belongs to a study of T cell responses to AZD1222 COVID-19 vaccine. Germline trimming cut 4 bases from V and 3 bases from J; bases unmatched to any gene: 5. Germline CDR1 is SGHRS and CDR2 is YFSETQ. The CDR3 extends over 15 amino acids. Study-wide results and caveats: Researchers took repertoire samples only after the peak T cell response had come. The study found vaccine-associated CD4 TCRs spanning spike, dominant at 160-218 and 743-854.

Data came from immunoSEQ multiplex PCR; TCRdb stores just in-frame clones and leaves some out. The sample carries some 92,000 clones, around nine tenths recorded once. The sample was peripheral blood, taken on day 0 of MenACWY control vaccination. The sequence was collected from an adult in good health. J is TRBJ2-3 and V is TRBV5-1; 10 bases agree with TRBD1. The CDR3 coding sequence is TGCGCCAGCAGCCACCGGGACAGGGGTACAGATACGCAGTATTTT. This translates into CASSHRDRGTDTQYF.